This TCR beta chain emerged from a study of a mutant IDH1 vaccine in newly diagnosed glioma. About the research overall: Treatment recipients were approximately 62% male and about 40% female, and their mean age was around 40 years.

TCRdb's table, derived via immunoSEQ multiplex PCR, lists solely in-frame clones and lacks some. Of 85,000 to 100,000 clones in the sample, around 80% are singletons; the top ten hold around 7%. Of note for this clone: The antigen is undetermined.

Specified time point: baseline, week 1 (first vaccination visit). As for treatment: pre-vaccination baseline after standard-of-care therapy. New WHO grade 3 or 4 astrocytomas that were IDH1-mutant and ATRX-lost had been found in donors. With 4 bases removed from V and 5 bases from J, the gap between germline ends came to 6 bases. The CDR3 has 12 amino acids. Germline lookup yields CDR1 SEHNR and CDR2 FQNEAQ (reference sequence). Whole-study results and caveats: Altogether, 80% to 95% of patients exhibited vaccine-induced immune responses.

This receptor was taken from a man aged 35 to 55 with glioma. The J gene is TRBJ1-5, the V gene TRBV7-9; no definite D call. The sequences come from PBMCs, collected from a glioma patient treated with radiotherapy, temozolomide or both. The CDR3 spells CASSSIDQPQHF. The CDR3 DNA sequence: TGTGCCAGCAGCTCCATCGATCAGCCCCAGCATTTT.